The T cell receptor beta chain under discussion was sequenced for a study of blood T cell repertoires in COVID-19. Germline lookup yields CDR1 SNHLY and CDR2 FYNNEI. There are 13 residues in the CDR3. Trimming cost V 3 bases and J 6 bases, with 11 bases left between them. Points on this clone: The same CDR3 is also encoded by other DNA sequences in this sample.

Clones were read by immunoSEQ multiplex PCR, and TCRdb kept only the in-frame ones, dropping some. The table includes more than 250,000 clones, about four fifths detected once. The receptor comes from a woman aged 45-65 years with acute or convalescent COVID-19. Sequencing input: peripheral blood. The rearrangement links TRBV2 to TRBJ1-2, with D possibly matching TRBD1 (6 bases). CDR3 bases: TGTGCCAGCAGTGACAGGGGTGCGGATGGCTACACCTTC. Translation: CASSDRGADGYTF.